Described below is a single TCR beta chain sequence and its context. As yet, its antigen is unknown. Trimming removed 2 bases from V and 4 bases from J; junction bases left unmatched: 13. CDR1 is SNHLY, CDR2 FYNNEI, per germline. This CDR3 is built from 17 residues. TCRdb's table, derived via immunoSEQ multiplex PCR, lists solely in-frame clones and lacks some. The table has 90,000 to 110,000 clones, roughly nine tenths seen once; the top ten hold around 7%. This specimen comes from a study of T cell responses to AZD1222 COVID-19 vaccine. Findings and limits, study-wide: In all cases, repertoires were sampled only after the peak T cell response. White British donors predominated, females outnumbered males, and clonal diversity was possibly underestimated. As reported, nearly half of all spike-specific TCRs target variant regions that are unmutated.

The chain carries TRBV2 and TRBJ2-5; 7 nucleotides align to TRBD2. The specimen comprised peripheral blood, sampled on day 0 of AZD1222 vaccination. This TCR was recovered from an adult in good health. DNA of the CDR3: TGTGCCAGCAGTGAATCGGCGGGAGTTGGGTTAGGAGAGACCCAGTACTTC. Amino acid sequence: CASSESAGVGLGETQYF. The complete variable domain, with remaining parts taken from reference TRBV2 and TRBJ2-5, reads EPEVTQTPSHQVTQMGQEVILRCVPISNHLYFYWYRQILGQKVEFLVSFYNNEISEKSEIFDDQFSVERPDGSNFTLKIRSTKLEDSAMYFCASSESAGVGLGETQYFGPGTRLLVL.